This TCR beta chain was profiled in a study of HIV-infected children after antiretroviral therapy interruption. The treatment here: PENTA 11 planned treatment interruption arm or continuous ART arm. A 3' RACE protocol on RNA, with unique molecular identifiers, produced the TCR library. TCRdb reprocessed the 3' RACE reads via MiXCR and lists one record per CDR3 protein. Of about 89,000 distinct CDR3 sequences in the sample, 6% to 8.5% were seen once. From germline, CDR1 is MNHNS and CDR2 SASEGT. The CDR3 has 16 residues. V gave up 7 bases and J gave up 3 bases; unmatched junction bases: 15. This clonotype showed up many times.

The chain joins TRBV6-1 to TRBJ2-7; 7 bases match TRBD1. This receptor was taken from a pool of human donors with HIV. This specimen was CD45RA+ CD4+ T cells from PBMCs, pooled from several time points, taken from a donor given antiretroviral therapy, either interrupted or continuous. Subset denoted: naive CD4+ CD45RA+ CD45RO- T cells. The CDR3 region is CASTPQTPGQNYEQYF. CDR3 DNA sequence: TGTGCCAGCACTCCCCAAACCCCGGGACAGAACTACGAGCAGTACTTC.